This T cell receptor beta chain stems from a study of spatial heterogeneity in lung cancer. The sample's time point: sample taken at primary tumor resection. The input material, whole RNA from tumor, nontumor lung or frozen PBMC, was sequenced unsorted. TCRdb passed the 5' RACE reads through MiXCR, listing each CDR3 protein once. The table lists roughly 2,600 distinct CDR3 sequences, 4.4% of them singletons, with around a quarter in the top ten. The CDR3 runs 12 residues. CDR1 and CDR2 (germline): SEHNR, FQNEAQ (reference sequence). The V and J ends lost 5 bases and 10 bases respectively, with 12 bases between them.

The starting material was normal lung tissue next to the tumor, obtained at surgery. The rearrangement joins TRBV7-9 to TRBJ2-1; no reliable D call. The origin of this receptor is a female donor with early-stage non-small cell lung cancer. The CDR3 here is CASSPLGSEQFF. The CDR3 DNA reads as TGTGCCAGCAGCCCCCTAGGATCCGAGCAGTTCTTC.